The present entry profiles one T cell receptor beta chain with its context. The CDR3 is made up of 13 amino acids. The germline V and J ends were trimmed by 9 bases and 1 base, with 11 bases remaining between them. Germline-derived CDR1 and CDR2 are KGHDR and SFDVKD. This record belongs to a study of blood T cell repertoires in COVID-19. In the original processing: Nucleated cell number was recorded as an estimate derived from reference gene primer amplification. Here immunoSEQ multiplex PCR was the method, and the copy in TCRdb shows in-frame clones only, minus some. V, J and clone size reflect that table, while D and trimming were determined from the DNA. The sample comprises about 220,000 clones, approximately 86% of which are singletons, and 3.5% to 4% rests with the top ten.

This chain connects TRBV24-1 to TRBJ2-5; D might be TRBD1 (6 bases). The receptor's source is a woman of 80 years or more with acute or convalescent COVID-19. Material for sequencing was peripheral blood. CDR3 sequence: CATSRGTQETQYF. CDR3 sequence (DNA): TGTGCCACCTCGAGGGGGACCCAAGAGACCCAGTACTTC.